This entry describes one TCR beta chain. Its specificity is unknown. Each CDR3 protein is one row after TCRdb ran MiXCR on the 5' RACE reads. The data show about 390,000 distinct CDR3 sequences, about 17% seen once. The sample belongs to a study of T-cell memory formation after mild COVID-19. This CDR3 comprises 14 residues. Germline assignment: CDR1 DFQATT and CDR2 SNEGSKA (reference sequence). V dropped 8 bases and J dropped 0 bases, with 16 bases sitting between them. Study observations and caveats: Those CD4+ clones that contracted were mainly in CM and EM (CD8+ ones in EMRA). Pre-infection memory showed some responding clones, and this suggested that cross-reactive memory joined. Whereas later expanders leaned CD4+, clones contracting day 15 to 85 showed a balanced CD4/CD8 makeup.

The specimen sequenced was PBMCs or a T cell subset sorted from them (not recorded which). This clonotype was obtained from a man younger than 30 who had mild COVID-19 (a few samples of this study predate the infection). Cell type and time point are not known. The chain couples TRBV20-1 to TRBJ1-1, with a weak D call TRBD1 (5 bases). The CDR3, as DNA: TGCAGTAAGATAATGGGACGGTTGAACACTGAAGCTTTCTTT. Its protein product is CSKIMGRLNTEAFF.